The clone carrying this TCR beta chain has only one observation. The data belong to a study of blood T cell repertoires in COVID-19. Study summary: Material from acute and convalescent COVID-19 was sourced from the United States, Italy and Spain. From T cells, B-cell-depleted T cells, or PBMCs came the material, which was cDNA or gDNA.

The authors' processing: Reference gene primer amplification yielded estimated nucleated cell counts. The protocol was immunoSEQ multiplex PCR, while the TCRdb copy is restricted to in-frame clones and leaves out a portion. The DNA was the basis for D and trimming; V, J and clone size are from that table. The sample includes about 280,000 clones, about 80% seen only once; the top ten take 8% to 10%. V shed 4 bases and J shed 4 bases, with 18 bases lying between them. The CDR3 loop spans 16 amino acids. From germline, CDR1 is LNHDA and CDR2 SQIVND (reference sequence). The source of this sequence is a woman aged 45-60 years who had recovered from COVID-19. The sample comprised peripheral blood. The chain uses TRBV19 and TRBJ2-3; D might be TRBD2 (5 bases). In DNA, the CDR3 is TGTGCCAGTAGTAGAGGGCCATTCCGAGGACCAGATACGCAGTATTTT. Residues: CASSRGPFRGPDTQYF. The whole variable domain, filled in from reference TRBV19 and TRBJ2-3, reads DGGITQSPKYLFRKEGQNVTLSCEQNLNHDAMYWYRQDPGQGLRLIYYSQIVNDFQKGDIAEGYSVSREKKESFPLTVTSAQKNPTAFYLCASSRGPFRGPDTQYFGPGTRLTVL.